This T cell receptor beta chain was sequenced for a study of T cell repertoires in cytomegalovirus infection. Looking at the study overall: Indicated by public TCR beta signatures were CMV infection and matching HLA type.

General observations from the study: Adding up the frequency of public TCR beta families identified people who carried CMV plus the relevant HLA. Clonotypes of TCR beta that were HLA-C-restricted and CMV-specific dominated the ex vivo response.

The germline V gene has CDR1 LGHNA and CDR2 YSLEER. Trimming pared 1 base from V and 5 bases from J, leaving 14 bases between. The CDR3 loop spans 15 amino acids. In this sample, this clonotype turned up many times. Its antigen remains unknown. One entry per CDR3 protein, called by TCRdb with MiXCR from the reads. The sample contains about 600,000 distinct CDR3 sequences, 24% of which appear only once. The receptor comes from a human donor in good health (CMV status not recorded). Some clones in this sample may be carry-over from other donors' samples. The sequenced sample was CD8+ T cells from PBMCs. The chain couples TRBV4-3 to TRBJ1-1; D ambiguous. CDR3 region: CASSQARRTGTEAFF. CDR3 DNA sequence: TGCGCCAGCAGCCAAGCTCGACGCACGGGGACTGAAGCTTTCTTT.